These 2 T cell receptor beta chains came from one sample sequenced in a study of cytomegalovirus exposure and HLA in healthy donors. Some clones are missing from TCRdb's copy, which holds only in-frame ones; the method was immunoSEQ multiplex PCR. The table has 150,000 to 200,000 clones, about 89% seen once. The source material was PBMCs. These receptors came from a young man in good health and CMV-seropositive.

The chain recombines TRBV5-1 with TRBJ2-1; TRBD2 agrees at 8 bases. V gave up 6 bases and J gave up 15 bases; unmatched junction bases: 14. Germline lookup yields CDR1 SGHRS and CDR2 YFSETQ. The length of the CDR3 is 13 residues. The CDR3 DNA is TGCGCCAGCACCCTCTCCTCGCGGGAGGTACCGTTCTTC. The encoded protein is CASTLSSREVPFF.

The chain recombines TRBV7-6 with TRBJ1-1; D ambiguous. Germline assignment: CDR1 SGHVS and CDR2 FNYEAQ. V lost 6 bases and J 7 bases, leaving 15 bases between the germline ends. The CDR3 has 13 residues. This CDR3 reads CASSLGGMGEAFF. The DNA for the CDR3 is TGTGCCAGCAGTCTAGGAGGAATGGGTGAAGCTTTCTTT.